These 30 T cell receptor beta chains came from one sample sequenced in a study of blood T cell repertoires in COVID-19. Here immunoSEQ multiplex PCR was the method, and the copy in TCRdb shows in-frame clones only, minus some. The table lists roughly 180,000 clones, around 79% of them singletons. Sequencing was performed on peripheral blood. The receptor source for this set is a man aged 55 to 70 with active or convalescent COVID-19.

This clone was detected once. The chain carries TRBV2 and TRBJ2-3; the D gene is possibly TRBD1 (6 bases). V gave up 6 bases and J gave up 3 bases, with 10 bases separating them. This CDR3 spans 13 amino acids. Germline-derived CDR1 and CDR2 are SNHLY and FYNNEI. CDR3 region: CASSIQGTDTQYF. CDR3 coding DNA: TGTGCCAGCAGCATACAGGGAACAGATACGCAGTATTTT. Filled out from reference TRBV2 and TRBJ2-3, the complete variable domain reads EPEVTQTPSHQVTQMGQEVILRCVPISNHLYFYWYRQILGQKVEFLVSFYNNEISEKSEIFDDQFSVERPDGSNFTLKIRSTKLEDSAMYFCASSIQGTDTQYFGPGTRLTVL.

The chain carries TRBV27 and TRBJ1-2; TRBD1 might be the D (6 bases). CDR1 MNHEY and CDR2 SMNVEV come from the germline V gene (reference sequence). The length of the CDR3 is 15 residues. V lost 8 bases to trimming and J lost 3 bases, with 19 bases between them. Here the CDR3 DNA reads TGTGCCAGCCCATATCGGACAGACAACCACTATGGCTACACCTTC. Protein sequence: CASPYRTDNHYGYTF.

As DNA, the CDR3 is TGTGCCACCAGTGATAGGACAGGGGACAACACTGAAGCTTTCTTT. Protein: CATSDRTGDNTEAFF. The J gene is TRBJ1-1, the V gene TRBV24-1, with 9 bases that match TRBD1. V trimming: 3 bases; J trimming: 2 bases; junction bases outside the gene matches: 3. The CDR3 runs to 15 residues. The germline V gene encodes CDR1 KGHDR and CDR2 SFDVKD.

The V call is TRBV25-1, the J call TRBJ2-1; the match to TRBD1 covers 7 bases. Per germline, CDR1 MGHDK and CDR2 SYGVNS. The CDR3 totals 12 residues. Unmatched junction bases numbered 4, after V lost 7 bases and J lost 7 bases. CDR3 residues: CASTQGVNEQFF. Here the CDR3 DNA reads TGTGCCAGCACTCAGGGGGTAAATGAGCAGTTCTTC.

The gene calls are TRBV20-1 and TRBJ2-5, with 7 bases identical to TRBD2. V was pared by 3 bases and J by 5 bases, with 12 bases of the junction left unmatched. The length of the CDR3 is 15 residues. From germline, CDR1 is DFQATT and CDR2 SNEGSKA (reference sequence). The CDR3 DNA reads TGCAGTGCTAGTTTGGCGCGCGGGAGCAGGGAGACCCAGTACTTC. This gives the protein CSASLARGSRETQYF.

The chain recombines TRBV28 with TRBJ1-5, with TRBD1 matching over 10 bases. The junction had 6 bases not matched to a gene; V was cut back by 6 bases and J by 4 bases. This CDR3 has 15 residues. Germline V gene data show CDR1 as MDHEN and CDR2 as SYDVKM. CDR3 nucleotides: TGTGCCAGCAGAAAGCCGGGACAGGGGAATCAGCCCCAGCATTTT. Translated: CASRKPGQGNQPQHF.

This clone was seen more than once but under ten times. The J gene is TRBJ1-2, the V gene TRBV18; D unclear. Trimming took 2 bases from V and 4 from J, leaving 14 bases between them. This CDR3 is 15 amino acids long. The germline CDR1 and CDR2 sequences are KGHSH and LQKENI. The CDR3 DNA reads as TGTGCCAGCTCACCAAACCCCGGGTCGGGCTATGGCTACACCTTC. Protein product: CASSPNPGSGYGYTF.

The chain is built from TRBV2 and TRBJ1-6; D is uncertain. The CDR3 has 14 amino acids. CDR1 is SNHLY, CDR2 FYNNEI, per germline. Trimming cost V 8 bases and J 7 bases, with 15 bases left between them. The CDR3 sequence: CASSVGSGNSPLHF. In DNA form, the CDR3 reads TGTGCCAGCTCTGTGGGTTCCGGGAATTCACCCCTCCACTTT.

The CDR3 bases are TGCGCCAGCAGCCAAGATCGGGGTATAGGGGGCAATGAGCAGTTCTTC. Translated, it gives CASSQDRGIGGNEQFF. The chain joins TRBV4-3 to TRBJ2-1; a possible D gene is TRBD1 (6 bases). CDR3 length equals 16 residues. Per the germline V gene, CDR1 is LGHNA and CDR2 is YSLEER. V shed 0 bases and J shed 6 bases, with 15 bases lying between them.

This clone was observed a few times. The V gene is TRBV19, the J gene TRBJ2-5; D is perhaps TRBD2 (6 bases). This CDR3 is built from 13 residues. V was cut by 11 bases and J by 4 bases, with 17 bases left in between. The germline V gene encodes CDR1 LNHDA and CDR2 SQIVND (reference sequence). The CDR3 sequence is CAGGPSGGETQYF. For the CDR3, the DNA is TGTGCCGGAGGACCGTCCGGGGGAGAGACCCAGTACTTC.

The rearrangement links TRBV6-5 to TRBJ2-3; D unresolved. Trimming stripped 7 bases from V and 0 bases from J, with 11 bases between. Germline V gene data show CDR1 as MNHEY and CDR2 as SVGAGI. The CDR3 extends over 14 amino acids. CDR3 nucleotides: TGTGCCAGCACTTTGAGGCGCAGCACAGATACGCAGTATTTT. Translating gives CASTLRRSTDTQYF.

This clone was recorded only once. The V call is TRBV7-9, the J call TRBJ1-2, with D maybe TRBD1 (5 bases). CDR3 size: 13 residues. In germline, CDR1 is SEHNR, CDR2 FQNEAQ (reference sequence). V lost 0 bases and J lost 7, with 9 bases in between. This chain's CDR3 is CASSLARGSGYTF. The CDR3 bases are TGTGCCAGCAGCTTAGCAAGGGGCTCTGGCTACACCTTC. Using reference TRBV7-9 and TRBJ1-2 for the parts outside the CDR3, the full variable domain is DTGVSQNPRHKITKRGQNVTFRCDPISEHNRLYWYRQTLGQGPEFLTYFQNEAQLEKSRLLSDRFSAERPKGSFSTLEIQRTEQGDSAMYLCASSLARGSGYTFGSGTRLTVV.

CDR3 in amino acids: CASSFWLRRDSSGSDEQFF. The CDR3 DNA reads as TGTGCCAGCAGCTTCTGGCTTCGGAGGGATAGTAGCGGGAGCGATGAGCAGTTCTTC. This rearrangement joins TRBV7-3 to TRBJ2-1; 9 bases match TRBD2. With 3 bases clipped from V and 8 bases from J, the junction kept 20 bases outside the gene matches. The germline V gene encodes CDR1 SGHTA and CDR2 FQGTGA. This CDR3 contains 19 residues.

In DNA, the CDR3 is TGTGCCAGCTCCGTAGGGGACAGCCTCCCGTGGTACTTCTACGAGCAGTACTTC. Its protein is CASSVGDSLPWYFYEQYF. V is TRBV9 and J is TRBJ2-7, with TRBD1 matching 7 bases. Per germline, CDR1 SGDLS and CDR2 YYNGEE. The CDR3 runs to 18 residues. The ends lost 7 bases at V and 3 bases at J; junction bases unmatched: 22.

This chain joins TRBV28 and TRBJ2-5; possible D gene TRBD2, 6 bases. The germline V gene encodes CDR1 MDHEN and CDR2 SYDVKM. The CDR3 totals 17 residues. Trimming stripped 2 bases from V and 5 bases from J, with 21 bases between. CDR3 nucleotide sequence: TGTGCCAGCAGTTTACAATTAGATGGAGGGCCCAGGGAGACCCAGTACTTC. This gives the protein CASSLQLDGGPRETQYF.

The chain carries TRBV5-5 and TRBJ2-7; 7 positions agree with TRBD1. V was clipped by 3 bases and J by 3 bases; unmatched bases: 6. This CDR3 is built from 14 residues. The germline CDR1 and CDR2 sequences are SGHKS and YYEKEE (reference sequence). The CDR3 protein is CASSSLTGNYEQYF. The CDR3 DNA follows: TGTGCCAGCAGCTCCTTGACAGGGAACTACGAGCAGTACTTC.

J is TRBJ2-1 and V is TRBV20-1; D not certain. Looked up from germline, CDR1 is DFQATT and CDR2 is SNEGSKA (reference sequence). Trimming left V 3 bases short and J 10 bases short, with 13 bases between. The CDR3 runs to 12 residues. CDR3: CSASGPLGEQFF. The CDR3 DNA reads TGCAGTGCTAGTGGACCGCTCGGGGAGCAGTTCTTC.

The chain joins TRBV13 to TRBJ2-7; TRBD1 aligns across 9 bases. Trimming took 3 bases from V and 4 from J; bases not matched to a gene: 1. This CDR3 has 13 amino acids. Germline V lookup: CDR1 PRHDT, CDR2 FYEKMQ (reference sequence). CDR3 sequence (DNA): TGTGCCAGCAGCTTCGGACAGGGGTACGAGCAGTACTTC. As protein: CASSFGQGYEQYF.

The chain recombines TRBV19 with TRBJ2-3; TRBD1 agrees at 8 bases. J gave up 3 bases and V 3 bases, and 5 bases lay outside the gene matches. There are 15 residues in the CDR3. Looked up from germline, CDR1 is LNHDA and CDR2 is SQIVND (reference sequence). CDR3 coding DNA: TGTGCCAGTAGTATGTACAGGGGGAGGACAGATACGCAGTATTTT. As protein: CASSMYRGRTDTQYF.

This chain uses TRBV7-9 with TRBJ2-7, with 8 bases fitting TRBD1. CDR1 and CDR2 from the germline V gene are SEHNR and FQNEAQ (reference sequence). V lost 8 bases and J lost 5; bases outside the gene matches: 8. The CDR3 runs to 13 residues. CDR3 nucleotides: TGTGCCAGCCAATTAGACAGGGGTAACGAGCAGTACTTC. Its protein is CASQLDRGNEQYF. The variable domain in full, completed from reference TRBV7-9 and TRBJ2-7, reads DTGVSQNPRHKITKRGQNVTFRCDPISEHNRLYWYRQTLGQGPEFLTYFQNEAQLEKSRLLSDRFSAERPKGSFSTLEIQRTEQGDSAMYLCASQLDRGNEQYFGPGTRLTVT.

This chain connects TRBV9 to TRBJ2-1; D is uncertain. Germline V gene lookup returns CDR1 SGDLS and CDR2 YYNGEE. The CDR3 extends over 13 amino acids. Trimming removed 0 bases at V and 6 bases at J, with 7 bases between. CDR3 nucleotides: TGTGCCAGCAGCGTAGGGCCCTTCAATGAGCAGTTCTTC. Protein sequence: CASSVGPFNEQFF.

The rearrangement uses TRBV4-2 and TRBJ2-3; possibly TRBD1 for D (5 bases). V was pared by 1 base and J by 0 bases, with 11 bases between. Germline lookup yields CDR1 LGHNA and CDR2 YNFKEQ. The CDR3 contains 16 residues. This CDR3 reads CASSQAKQASTDTQYF. The CDR3 bases are TGTGCCAGCAGCCAAGCGAAACAGGCTAGCACAGATACGCAGTATTTT.

V is TRBV27 and J is TRBJ2-3; the match to TRBD2 covers 13 bases. This CDR3 comprises 18 residues. After removal of 7 bases from V and 1 base from J, the junction contained 11 bases not matched to a gene. CDR1 MNHEY and CDR2 SMNVEV come from the germline V gene (reference sequence). CDR3 amino acids: CASTRLAGGVRGTDTQYF. Here the CDR3 DNA reads TGTGCCAGCACCCGACTAGCGGGAGGTGTTAGGGGCACAGATACGCAGTATTTT.

This clone was detected only a few times. The chain combines TRBV5-1 with TRBJ2-2; D might be TRBD2 (6 bases). The CDR3 extends over 14 amino acids. Trimming stripped 2 bases from V and 7 bases from J, with 12 bases between. Germline CDR1 reads SGHRS; CDR2 reads YFSETQ. The CDR3 sequence: CASSFRLGDGELFF. The CDR3 DNA reads TGCGCCAGCAGCTTCCGACTAGGCGACGGGGAGCTGTTTTTT.

The chain has TRBV6-5 and TRBJ2-7; 8 bases agree with TRBD1. Germline V CDR1 and CDR2: MNHEY, SVGAGI. CDR3 size: 15 residues. V shed 0 bases and J 3 bases; nucleotides not matched to a gene: 4. CDR3 in DNA: TGTGCCAGCAGTTACTCGGCCAGGGGGCTCTACGAGCAGTACTTC. As protein: CASSYSARGLYEQYF.

The J gene is TRBJ2-7, the V gene TRBV5-1; TRBD2 aligns across 11 bases. The CDR3 runs 14 residues. With V trimmed by 1 base and J by 10 bases, 7 bases remained unmatched. Germline V gene sequence: CDR1 SGHRS, CDR2 YFSETQ. CDR3 nucleotide sequence: TGCGCCAGCAGCTTGTTAACTAGCGGGAGAGAACAGTACTTC. This gives the protein CASSLLTSGREQYF.

The V and J genes are TRBV11-1 and TRBJ1-1, with D possibly TRBD1 on 5 matching bases. The length of the CDR3 is 14 residues. The germline CDR1 and CDR2 sequences are SGHAT and FQDESV (reference sequence). V dropped 3 bases and J dropped 1 base, with 9 bases sitting between them. This CDR3 is CASSFSGQNTEAFF. CDR3 bases: TGTGCCAGCAGCTTTAGCGGACAGAACACTGAAGCTTTCTTT.

The chain is built from TRBV27 and TRBJ2-7; 7 positions match TRBD1. Germline CDR1 MNHEY, CDR2 SMNVEV (reference sequence). The V segment lost 6 bases and the J segment 6 bases; nucleotides outside the gene matches: 14. CDR3 size: 15 residues. CDR3 sequence: CASSPRPGGRFEQYF. CDR3 DNA: TGTGCCAGCAGCCCCCGTCCAGGGGGTCGTTTCGAGCAGTACTTC.

The chain links TRBV11-1 to TRBJ1-2, with 8 bases lining up with TRBD1. Germline V CDR1 and CDR2: SGHAT, FQDESV (reference sequence). The CDR3 is 15 amino acids. The junction had 9 bases not matched to a gene; V was cut back by 3 bases and J by 6 bases. CDR3 region: CASSFPGQGFNGYTF. In DNA form, the CDR3 reads TGTGCCAGCAGCTTCCCTGGACAGGGTTTTAATGGCTACACCTTC. Using reference TRBV11-1 and TRBJ1-2 for the parts outside the CDR3, the full variable domain is EAEVAQSPRYKITEKSQAVAFWCDPISGHATLYWYRQILGQGPELLVQFQDESVVDDSQLPKDRFSAERLKGVDSTLKIQPAELGDSAMYLCASSFPGQGFNGYTFGSGTRLTVV.

This sequence joins TRBV4-3 and TRBJ2-1; 8 nucleotides match TRBD2. Germline values: CDR1 LGHNA, CDR2 YSLEER. V lost 9 bases and J lost 4; bases outside the gene matches: 5. The CDR3 consists of 13 residues. The CDR3 DNA follows: TGCGCCAGTGGACGGGGGGGGTACAATGAGCAGTTCTTC. Amino acids: CASGRGGYNEQFF.